This paragraph covers one T cell receptor beta chain sequence. Antigen unknown. The CDR3 covers 16 residues. With 3 bases clipped from V and 2 bases from J, the junction kept 9 bases outside the gene matches. The germline CDR1 and CDR2 sequences are LNHDA and SQIVND (reference sequence). This entry belongs to a study of cytomegalovirus exposure and HLA in healthy donors. Findings and limits, study-wide: Rare TCR sequences dominated, though some public TCRs recurred in many donors.

Some clones are missing from TCRdb's copy, which holds only in-frame ones; the method was immunoSEQ multiplex PCR. The table includes about 150,000 clones, 85% to 90% detected once. Sequencing was carried out using PBMCs. The receptor was derived from a woman in her twenties or thirties in good health and CMV-seropositive. The chain uses TRBV19 and TRBJ1-2; 7 bases are a match to TRBD1. The CDR3: CASSMRRRGQNYGYTF. The CDR3 DNA is TGTGCCAGTAGTATGAGGAGGAGGGGGCAGAACTATGGCTACACCTTC.